The 19 T cell receptor beta chains presented below share a single source sample, sequenced in a study of shared clonotypes between healthy human individuals. This table comes from immunoSEQ multiplex PCR, and its TCRdb copy is limited to in-frame clones, with some not included. This sample has 400,000 or so clones, with 96% found just once. The material sequenced was memory CD8+ T cells sorted from blood. The sample's subset: CD45RO+ cells pooled with CCR7-negative TemRA cells. These receptors were taken from a man under 40 in good health.

The CDR3 protein is CASSSLAGGLVTDTQYF. The DNA of the CDR3 is TGTGCCAGCAGCTCGCTAGCGGGAGGCCTCGTCACAGATACGCAGTATTTT. This chain uses TRBV7-9 with TRBJ2-3; 11 bases are a match to TRBD2. CDR1 is SEHNR, CDR2 FQNEAQ, per germline (reference sequence). V shed 4 bases, J shed 2 bases, and the junction held 8 bases outside the gene matches. The CDR3 contains 17 residues.

Worth noting for this clone: It may be a read error: a sequence one base away is much more abundant. The sample carries other DNA sequences with the same CDR3. The rearrangement joins TRBV28 to TRBJ2-7, with 8 bases that match TRBD1. Trimming took 2 bases from V and 3 from J; bases not matched to a gene: 3. Per the germline V gene, CDR1 is MDHEN and CDR2 is SYDVKM. The CDR3 loop spans 14 amino acids. CDR3 amino acids: CASSLGTGGYEQYF. CDR3 in DNA: TGTGCCAGCAGTTTAGGCACAGGGGGCTACGAGCAGTACTTC.

This sequence joins TRBV7-2 and TRBJ1-1, with no clear D. Trimming left V 0 bases short and J 2 bases short, with 7 bases between. The CDR3 has 14 amino acids. Per germline, CDR1 SGHTA and CDR2 FQGNSA. The CDR3 sequence: CASSLAGGNTEAFF. CDR3 coding DNA: TGTGCCAGCAGCTTAGCGGGCGGTAACACTGAAGCTTTCTTT.

The chain joins TRBV10-1 to TRBJ2-7, with 12 bases identical to TRBD1. The V segment lost 6 bases and the J segment 9 bases; nucleotides outside the gene matches: 21. The CDR3 contains 18 residues. Germline lookup yields CDR1 WNHNN and CDR2 SYGVQD (reference sequence). In DNA, the CDR3 is TGCGCCAGCAGGCGATGGGTGAATGGGGGACAGGGGGCGGAGGGGCAGTACTTC. Protein product: CASRRWVNGGQGAEGQYF.

The chain couples TRBV6-1 to TRBJ2-7; D possibly corresponds to TRBD2 (5 bases). Germline V lookup: CDR1 MNHNS, CDR2 SASEGT. Trimming took off 4 bases at V and 2 bases at J, with 15 bases between the two ends. The CDR3 runs 15 residues. DNA of the CDR3: TGTGCCAGCAGTGTCCCGAGGAGGTCCCCCTACGAGCAGTACTTC. It translates to CASSVPRRSPYEQYF.

The chain's CDR3 is CASSPERGELFF. CDR3 nucleotides: TGTGCCAGCAGCCCCGAAAGGGGGGAGCTGTTTTTT. V and J are TRBV7-9 and TRBJ2-2; D gene ambiguous. V shed 5 bases and J shed 8 bases, with 9 bases lying between them. Germline V CDR1 and CDR2: SEHNR, FQNEAQ (reference sequence). The CDR3 consists of 12 residues.

The chain uses TRBV11-2 and TRBJ2-3; D is perhaps TRBD1 or TRBD2 (5 bases each). V lost 1 base and J 7 bases, leaving 21 bases between the germline ends. The CDR3 covers 17 residues. The germline CDR1 and CDR2 sequences are SGHAT and FQNNGV. CDR3 protein: CASSLAKGYGASHTQYF. CDR3 DNA sequence: TGTGCCAGCAGCTTAGCTAAAGGATACGGGGCGTCGCATACGCAGTATTTT.

The chain is built from TRBV5-1 and TRBJ2-1; 9 nucleotides match TRBD2. Trimming cost V 0 bases and J 3 bases; bases outside gene matches: 4. This CDR3 region has 16 residues. Germline assignment: CDR1 SGHRS and CDR2 YFSETQ. Here the CDR3 reads CASSLAGTSLYNEQFF. DNA for the CDR3: TGCGCCAGCAGCTTGGCCGGGACTAGCCTCTACAATGAGCAGTTCTTC.

The chain combines TRBV5-1 with TRBJ2-1, with TRBD2 as a possible D gene (6 bases). The CDR3 spans 14 residues. Germline assignment: CDR1 SGHRS and CDR2 YFSETQ. V was pared by 4 bases and J by 3 bases, with 11 bases between. This chain's CDR3 is CASSGGSYYNEQFF. In nucleotides, the CDR3 is TGCGCCAGCAGCGGGGGGAGCTACTACAATGAGCAGTTCTTC.

This chain uses TRBV6-5 with TRBJ2-1; D is unclear. Trimming cost V 3 bases and J 9 bases, with 9 bases left between them. Germline V lookup: CDR1 MNHEY, CDR2 SVGAGI. This CDR3 is built from 12 residues. CDR3 in DNA: TGTGCCAGCAGTTATCGGTCCGGTGAGCAGTTCTTC. As protein: CASSYRSGEQFF.

This chain uses TRBV4-1 with TRBJ1-5, with D possibly TRBD1 on 6 matching bases. Germline CDR1 MGHRA, CDR2 YSYEKL. This CDR3 is built from 14 residues. Trimming shortened V by 0 bases and J by 7 bases, and 10 bases separated the two germline ends. CDR3 DNA: TGCGCCAGCAGCCAAGATTTGGGGGGCCAGCCCCAGCATTTT. This codes for CASSQDLGGQPQHF.

The table lists this clone with a count of one. This chain uses TRBV18 with TRBJ1-2, with 8 positions matching TRBD1. The CDR3 consists of 15 residues. The germline gives CDR1 KGHSH, CDR2 LQKENI. The V segment lost 2 bases and the J segment 3 bases; nucleotides outside the gene matches: 5. This CDR3 reads CASSPSGQGDYGYTF. DNA for the CDR3: TGTGCCAGCTCACCATCCGGACAGGGAGACTATGGCTACACCTTC.

V is TRBV6-1 and J is TRBJ2-7; D is ambiguous. The germline V and J ends were trimmed by 4 bases and 3 bases, with 4 bases remaining between them. CDR3 size: 11 residues. Germline V gene sequence: CDR1 MNHNS, CDR2 SASEGT. The CDR3 nucleotides read TGTGCCAGCAGTGCCTACTACGAGCAGTACTTC. Residues: CASSAYYEQYF.

This clone appeared a single time. The rearrangement links TRBV19 to TRBJ2-7; 7 positions match TRBD1. V lost 5 bases and J lost 2; bases outside the gene matches: 12. This CDR3 has 16 residues. CDR1 is LNHDA, CDR2 SQIVND, per germline (reference sequence). Written as DNA, the CDR3 is TGTGCCAGTAGTCCCTCTAGACAGGGCCTTACCTACGAGCAGTACTTC. Its protein product is CASSPSRQGLTYEQYF.

The chain joins TRBV7-9 to TRBJ2-7; TRBD2 is a possible D gene (6 bases). The CDR3 has 11 residues. V was trimmed by 11 bases and J by 3 bases, leaving 11 bases between them. CDR1 is SEHNR and CDR2 is FQNEAQ in the germline V gene (reference sequence). CDR3 in amino acids: CARRDLYEQYF. The CDR3, as DNA: TGTGCCCGGCGGGACCTCTACGAGCAGTACTTC.

The rearrangement joins TRBV9 to TRBJ2-3, with 8 bases matching TRBD1. CDR3 length: 15 residues. Germline V gives CDR1 SGDLS, CDR2 YYNGEE. Unmatched junction bases numbered 8, after V lost 4 bases and J lost 4 bases. The CDR3 here is CASSYRDRTPDTQYF. The CDR3 DNA sequence: TGTGCCAGCAGCTATCGGGACAGGACGCCAGATACGCAGTATTTT.

The chain is built from TRBV28 and TRBJ1-2, with 7 bases matching TRBD1. The trim removed 7 bases at V and 2 bases at J, leaving 10 bases unmatched. CDR1 is MDHEN and CDR2 is SYDVKM in the germline V gene. The CDR3 is 15 amino acids. The CDR3 is CASTRPGGLNYGYTF. The CDR3 nucleotides read TGTGCCAGCACCCGACCAGGGGGTTTAAACTATGGCTACACCTTC.

V is TRBV28 and J is TRBJ1-2, with no clear D. CDR3 length: 14 amino acids. Germline V gene sequence: CDR1 MDHEN, CDR2 SYDVKM. The V end was cut by 3 bases, the J end by 3 bases, with 11 bases between. The DNA for the CDR3 is TGTGCCAGCAGTTTGCGGAGTTTGTACTATGGCTACACCTTC. The encoded protein is CASSLRSLYYGYTF.

The J gene is TRBJ2-7, the V gene TRBV6-5; no definite D call. Per the germline V gene, CDR1 is MNHEY and CDR2 is SVGAGI. This CDR3 contains 13 residues. Deletions cut 6 bases from V and 5 bases from J, with 14 bases between. CDR3 in amino acids: CASRMDRAHEQYF. CDR3 sequence (DNA): TGTGCCAGCAGGATGGACCGAGCCCACGAGCAGTACTTC.